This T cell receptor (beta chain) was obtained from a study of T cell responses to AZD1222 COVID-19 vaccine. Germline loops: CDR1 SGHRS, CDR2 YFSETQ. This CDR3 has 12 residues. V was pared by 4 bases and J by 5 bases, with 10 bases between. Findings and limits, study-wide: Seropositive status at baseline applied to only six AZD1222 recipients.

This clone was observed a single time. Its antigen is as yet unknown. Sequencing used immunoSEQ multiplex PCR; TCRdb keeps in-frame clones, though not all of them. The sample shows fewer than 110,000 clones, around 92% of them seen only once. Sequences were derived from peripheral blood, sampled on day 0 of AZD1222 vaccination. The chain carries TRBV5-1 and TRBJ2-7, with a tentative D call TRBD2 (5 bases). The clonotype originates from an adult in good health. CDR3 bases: TGCGCCAGCAGCCCAGCGGACCACGAGCAGTACTTC. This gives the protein CASSPADHEQYF.